One TCR beta chain is described in this entry. Trimming at V came to 3 bases and at J to 2 bases, leaving 14 bases not matched to a gene. Germline V gene data show CDR1 as SEHNR and CDR2 as FQNEAQ (reference sequence). This CDR3 is built from 18 residues. This entry belongs to a study of T cells in Graves' hyperthyroidism and ophthalmopathy. The CDR3 regions of TCR beta were amplified from RNA transcripts. Initially, a first-round RT-PCR of the TCR CDR3 employed the HTBI primer set. TCRdb redid the calling of the multiplex PCR reads with MiXCR, one entry per CDR3 protein. Here the sample spans approximately 410,000 distinct CDR3 sequences, approximately 14% being singletons.

This TCR came from a man aged 18 to 30 with Graves' ophthalmopathy. The chain recombines TRBV7-9 with TRBJ2-3, with 7 bases lining up with TRBD2. The sequenced sample consisted of blood. This CDR3 reads CASSFLYSGRTFTDTQYF. As DNA, the CDR3 is TGTGCCAGCAGCTTTCTCTATTCCGGGAGGACCTTCACAGATACGCAGTATTTT.